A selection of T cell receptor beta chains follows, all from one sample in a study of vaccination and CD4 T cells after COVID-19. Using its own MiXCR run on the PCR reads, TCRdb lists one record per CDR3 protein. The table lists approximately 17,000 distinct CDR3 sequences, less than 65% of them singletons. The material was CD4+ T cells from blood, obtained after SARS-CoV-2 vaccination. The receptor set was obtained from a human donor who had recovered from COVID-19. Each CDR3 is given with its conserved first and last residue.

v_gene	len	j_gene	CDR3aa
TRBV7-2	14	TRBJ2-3	CASSFRLPLDTQYF
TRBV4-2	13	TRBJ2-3	CASSQEGTDTQYF
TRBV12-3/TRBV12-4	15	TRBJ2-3	CASTSQHRSTDTQYF
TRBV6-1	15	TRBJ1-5	CASSQGSTSNQPQHF
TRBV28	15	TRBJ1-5	CASRKRAGENQPQHF
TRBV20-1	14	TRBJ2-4	CSASHTSGINIQYF
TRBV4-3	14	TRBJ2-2	CASSQDSNTGELFF
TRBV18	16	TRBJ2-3	CASSPTTSVITDTQYF
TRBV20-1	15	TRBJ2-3	CSATPGSGRAGTQYF
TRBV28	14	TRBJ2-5	CASSTPGLDETQYF
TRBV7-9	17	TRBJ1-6	CASSRDRADSYNSPLHF
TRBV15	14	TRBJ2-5	CATRREVAQQTQYF
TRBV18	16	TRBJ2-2	CASSQTGTANTGELFF
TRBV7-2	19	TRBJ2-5	CASSTLGSDRDSHQETQYF
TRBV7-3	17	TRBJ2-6	CASSLTSGSSGANVLTF
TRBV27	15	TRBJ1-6	CASRTPSSYNSPLHF
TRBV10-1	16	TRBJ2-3	CASSDQGFLKGDTQYF
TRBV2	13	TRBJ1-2	CASSEDRVYGYTF
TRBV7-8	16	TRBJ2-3	CASRSIAGVAADTQYF
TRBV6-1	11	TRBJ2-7	CAGGTVYEQYF
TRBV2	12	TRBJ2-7	CASSGISYEQYF
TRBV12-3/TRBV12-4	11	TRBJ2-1	CASSLYNEQFF
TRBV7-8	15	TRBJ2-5	CASSPTWGELETQYF
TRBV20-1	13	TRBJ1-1	CSATQAAGREAFF
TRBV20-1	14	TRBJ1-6	CSAYASWAGSPLHF
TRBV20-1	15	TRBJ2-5	CSARERQGFGETQYF
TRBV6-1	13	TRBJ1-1	CASSRSMNTEAFF
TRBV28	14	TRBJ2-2	CASSGSVNTGELFF
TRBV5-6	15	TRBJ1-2	CASSFGPGQGYGYTF
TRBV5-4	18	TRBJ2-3	CASSPRYGLAGGTDTQYF
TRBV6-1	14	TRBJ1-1	CASRRAALNTEAFF
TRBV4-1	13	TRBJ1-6	CASSQGGNSPLHF
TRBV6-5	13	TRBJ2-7	CASSSTGSYEQYF
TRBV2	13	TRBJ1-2	CASSWRPLEGYTF
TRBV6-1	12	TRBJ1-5	CASSEANQPQHF
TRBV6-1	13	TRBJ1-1	CASSTTVNTEAFF
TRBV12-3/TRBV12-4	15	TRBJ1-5	CASSSIGGVNQPQHF
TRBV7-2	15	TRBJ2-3	CASSGRMGTRSTQYF
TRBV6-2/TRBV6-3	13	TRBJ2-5	CASTQRGMETQYF
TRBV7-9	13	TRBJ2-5	CASSSTSEETQYF
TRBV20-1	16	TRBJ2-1	CSARSFGQTNYNEQFF
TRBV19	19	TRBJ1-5	CASSPEGQGQEWGNQPQHF
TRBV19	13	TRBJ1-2	CASSTYSLGGYTF
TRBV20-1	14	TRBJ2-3	CSARVGSSTDTQYF
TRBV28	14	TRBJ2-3	CASSWGGRTDTQYF
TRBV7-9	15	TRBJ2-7	CASSLRLAGSYEQYF
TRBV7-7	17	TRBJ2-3	CASSLLAGGPGADTQYF
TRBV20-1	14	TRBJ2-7	CSARDQRLAYEQYF